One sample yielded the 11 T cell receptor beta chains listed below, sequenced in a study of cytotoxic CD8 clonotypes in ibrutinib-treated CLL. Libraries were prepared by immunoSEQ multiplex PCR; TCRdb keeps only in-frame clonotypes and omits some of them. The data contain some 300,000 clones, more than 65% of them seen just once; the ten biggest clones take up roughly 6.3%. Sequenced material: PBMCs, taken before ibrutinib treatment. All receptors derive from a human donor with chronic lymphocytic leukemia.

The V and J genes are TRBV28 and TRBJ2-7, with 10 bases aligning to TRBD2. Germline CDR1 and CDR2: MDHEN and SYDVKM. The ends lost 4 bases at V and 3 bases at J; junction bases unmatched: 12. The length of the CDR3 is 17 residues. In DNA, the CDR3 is TGTGCCAGCAGTTCCCCTCTACCTAGCGGGAGTGTCTACGAGCAGTACTTC. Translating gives CASSSPLPSGSVYEQYF.

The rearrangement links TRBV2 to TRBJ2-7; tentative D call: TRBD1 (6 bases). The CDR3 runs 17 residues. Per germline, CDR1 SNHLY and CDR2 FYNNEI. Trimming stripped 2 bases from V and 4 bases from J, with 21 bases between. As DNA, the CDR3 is TGTGCCAGCAGTGAAACGGGCCGACAGGTTGGGTCTTACGAGCAGTACTTC. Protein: CASSETGRQVGSYEQYF.

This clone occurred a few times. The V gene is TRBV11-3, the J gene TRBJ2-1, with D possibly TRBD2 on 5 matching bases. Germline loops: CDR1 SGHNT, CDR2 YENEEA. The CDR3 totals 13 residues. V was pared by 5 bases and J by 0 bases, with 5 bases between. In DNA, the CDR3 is TGTGCCAGCAGCCGGGACTCCTACAATGAGCAGTTCTTC. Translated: CASSRDSYNEQFF.

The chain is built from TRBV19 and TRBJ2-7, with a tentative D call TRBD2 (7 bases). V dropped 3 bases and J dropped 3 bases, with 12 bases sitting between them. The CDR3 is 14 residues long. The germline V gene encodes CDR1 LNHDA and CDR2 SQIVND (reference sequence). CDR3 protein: CASSIGGAGYEQYF. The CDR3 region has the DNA TGTGCCAGTAGTATTGGGGGGGCTGGCTACGAGCAGTACTTC.

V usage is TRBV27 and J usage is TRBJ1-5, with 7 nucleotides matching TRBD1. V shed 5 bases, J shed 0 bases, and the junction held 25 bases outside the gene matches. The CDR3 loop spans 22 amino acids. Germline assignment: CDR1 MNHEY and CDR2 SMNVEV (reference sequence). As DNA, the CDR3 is TGTGCCAGCAGTCGAACCTTCTACGTCCCGGGACAGTCCTCATATAGCAATCAGCCCCAGCATTTT. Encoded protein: CASSRTFYVPGQSSYSNQPQHF.

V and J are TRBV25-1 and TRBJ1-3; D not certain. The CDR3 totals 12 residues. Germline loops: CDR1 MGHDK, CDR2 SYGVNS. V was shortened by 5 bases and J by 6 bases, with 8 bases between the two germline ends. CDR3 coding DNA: TGTGCCAGCAGTAGCGCCACAAACACCATATATTTT. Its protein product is CASSSATNTIYF.

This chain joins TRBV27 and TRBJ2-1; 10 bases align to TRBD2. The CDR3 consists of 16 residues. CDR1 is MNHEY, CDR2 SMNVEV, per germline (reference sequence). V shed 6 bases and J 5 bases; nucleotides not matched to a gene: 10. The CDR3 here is CASSRRRTSGDNEQFF. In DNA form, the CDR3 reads TGTGCCAGCAGCAGACGGAGGACTAGCGGAGACAATGAGCAGTTCTTC.

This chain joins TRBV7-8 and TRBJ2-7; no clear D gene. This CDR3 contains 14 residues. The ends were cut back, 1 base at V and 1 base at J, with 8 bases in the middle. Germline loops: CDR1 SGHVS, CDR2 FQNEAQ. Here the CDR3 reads CASSLGSSSYEQYF. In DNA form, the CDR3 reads TGTGCCAGCAGCTTAGGGTCGTCTTCCTACGAGCAGTACTTC. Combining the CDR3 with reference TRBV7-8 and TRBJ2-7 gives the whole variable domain GAGVSQSPRYKVAKRGQDVALRCDPISGHVSLFWYQQALGQGPEFLTYFQNEAQLDKSGLPSDRFFAERPEGSVSTLKIQRTQQEDSAVYLCASSLGSSSYEQYFGPGTRLTVT.

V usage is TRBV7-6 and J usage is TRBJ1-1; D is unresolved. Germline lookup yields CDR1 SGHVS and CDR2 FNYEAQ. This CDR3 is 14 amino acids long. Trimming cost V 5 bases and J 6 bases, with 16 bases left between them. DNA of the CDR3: TGTGCCAGCAGCCCTTTTGGGGTCGGGCCTGAAGCTTTCTTT. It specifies CASSPFGVGPEAFF. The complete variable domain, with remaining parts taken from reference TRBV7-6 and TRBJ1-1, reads GAGVSQSPRYKVTKRGQDVALRCDPISGHVSLYWYRQALGQGPEFLTYFNYEAQQDKSGLPNDRFSAERPEGSISTLTIQRTEQRDSAMYRCASSPFGVGPEAFFGQGTRLTVV.

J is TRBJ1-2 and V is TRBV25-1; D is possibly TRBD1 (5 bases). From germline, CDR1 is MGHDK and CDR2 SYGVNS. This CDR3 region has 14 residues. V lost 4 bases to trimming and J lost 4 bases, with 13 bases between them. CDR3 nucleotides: TGTGCCAGCAGTGCGACAGTCAGTGGCTATGGCTACACCTTC. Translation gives CASSATVSGYGYTF.

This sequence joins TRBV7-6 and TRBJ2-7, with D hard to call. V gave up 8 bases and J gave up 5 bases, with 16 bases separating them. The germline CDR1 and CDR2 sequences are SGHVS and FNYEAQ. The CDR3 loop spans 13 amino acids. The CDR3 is CASQPNYWDEQYF. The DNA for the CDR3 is TGTGCCAGCCAGCCCAACTATTGGGACGAGCAGTACTTC. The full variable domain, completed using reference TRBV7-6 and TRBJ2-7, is GAGVSQSPRYKVTKRGQDVALRCDPISGHVSLYWYRQALGQGPEFLTYFNYEAQQDKSGLPNDRFSAERPEGSISTLTIQRTEQRDSAMYRCASQPNYWDEQYFGPGTRLTVT.